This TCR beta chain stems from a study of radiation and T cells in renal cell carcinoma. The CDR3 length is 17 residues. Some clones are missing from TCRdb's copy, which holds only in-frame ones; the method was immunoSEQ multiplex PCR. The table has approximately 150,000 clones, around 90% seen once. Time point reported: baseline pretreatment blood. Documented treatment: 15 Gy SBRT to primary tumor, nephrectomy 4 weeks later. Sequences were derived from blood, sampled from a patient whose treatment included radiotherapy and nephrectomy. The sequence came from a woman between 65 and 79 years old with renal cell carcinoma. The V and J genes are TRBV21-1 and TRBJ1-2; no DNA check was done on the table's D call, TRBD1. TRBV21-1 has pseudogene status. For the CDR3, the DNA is TGTGCCAGCAGCAAAGAAGAGGGGCGACAGGGTGGGGATGGCTACACCTTC. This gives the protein CASSKEEGRQGGDGYTF.